This T cell receptor (beta chain) was identified during a study of blood T cells in healthy people across ages. This clonotype was counted a single time. Its antigen is not identified. Broader study findings: Naive and antigen-experienced cells were not separated, limiting conclusive comparison.

Each individual donor underwent a draw of about 9.9 milliliters of peripheral blood. V gave up 0 bases and J gave up 6 bases; unmatched junction bases: 11. The CDR3 covers 18 residues. The germline CDR1 and CDR2 sequences are SGDLS and YYNGEE. It was with a sample-barcoded 5' primer and a J-beta primer mix that a second PCR of roughly 7 to 12 cycles was run. Each cDNA molecule received a tag from a template-switch adaptor that had 12 random nucleotides. In TCRdb, the 5' RACE reads were re-called with MiXCR into one record per CDR3 protein. The repertoire holds fewer than 800,000 distinct CDR3 sequences, with around 48% as singletons.

J is TRBJ2-1 and V is TRBV9, with TRBD2 identical over 11 bases. The sequenced sample consisted of blood. The clonotype originates from a woman aged 60 to 75 in good health. CDR3 nucleotides: TGTGCCAGCAGCGTAGGTGACAGTAGCGGGAGGGCCCGCAATGAGCAGTTCTTC. Protein: CASSVGDSSGRARNEQFF. Full variable domain (missing parts from reference TRBV9 and TRBJ2-1): DSGVTQTPKHLITATGQRVTLRCSPRSGDLSVYWYQQSLDQGLQFLIQYYNGEERAKGNILERFSAQQFPDLHSELNLSSLELGDSALYFCASSVGDSSGRARNEQFFGPGTRLTVL.